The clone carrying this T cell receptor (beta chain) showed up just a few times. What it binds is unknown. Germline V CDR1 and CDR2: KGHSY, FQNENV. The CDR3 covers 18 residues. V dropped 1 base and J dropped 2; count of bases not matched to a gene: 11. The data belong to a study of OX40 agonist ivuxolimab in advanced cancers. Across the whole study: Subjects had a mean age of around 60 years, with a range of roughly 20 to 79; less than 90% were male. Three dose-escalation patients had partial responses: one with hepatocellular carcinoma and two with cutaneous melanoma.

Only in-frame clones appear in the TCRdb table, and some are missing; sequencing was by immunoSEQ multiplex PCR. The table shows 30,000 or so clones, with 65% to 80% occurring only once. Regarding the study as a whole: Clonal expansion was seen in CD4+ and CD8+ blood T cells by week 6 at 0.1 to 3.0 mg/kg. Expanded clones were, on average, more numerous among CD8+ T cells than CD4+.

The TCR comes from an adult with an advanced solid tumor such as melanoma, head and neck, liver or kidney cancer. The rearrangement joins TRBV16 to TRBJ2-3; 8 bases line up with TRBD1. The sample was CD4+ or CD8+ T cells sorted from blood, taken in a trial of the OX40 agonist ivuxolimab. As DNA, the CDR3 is TGTGCCAGCAGCCAATTAAGTTCCCGGACAGGGAACACAGATACGCAGTATTTT. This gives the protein CASSQLSSRTGNTDTQYF.